This T cell receptor (beta chain) is drawn from a study of cytomegalovirus exposure and HLA in healthy donors (dated by TCRdb to about 2017). About the study as a whole: According to an earlier analysis of 587 of the donors, about 179 million T cells yielded roughly 110 million unique TCR beta sequences and 276 Gb of sequence data. An early release covering roughly 640 HLA-typed donors comprised about 300 gigabases of sequencing data and tens of millions of unique TCR sequences. Of the roughly 430 genotyped donors, around 81% fell in the genetic ancestry cluster associated with self-reported Caucasian donors. The study was designed to test whether signatures of past pathogen exposure could be identified by cataloging public T cell receptors. Using immunosequencing, the study profiled T cell repertoires from approximately 700 subjects and related those repertoires to cytomegalovirus serostatus. In addition to the first cohort of 666 subjects, a separate validation cohort of under 150 different subjects was used. To predict cytomegalovirus infection status, the study brought together high-throughput TCR immunosequencing, statistical association of individual TCRs with disease status, and machine learning. A later analysis re-analyzed previously published TCR beta repertoires from 500 to 700 donors and added high-resolution HLA genotyping to study TCR occurrence patterns. Rather than drawing on any new phenotypic data, the later analysis identified candidate immune exposures from TCR beta sequences and the way those sequences occurred across donors. An earlier analysis of approximately 630 of the donors applied high-throughput TCR beta sequencing to assess whether each TCR beta V gene segment acted as functional or pseudogenic. Donor age, sex, ethnicity and CMV serostatus were compiled together with the repertoire data. In a later genetic analysis, genome-wide SNP genotypes for about 60% of the 666 donors were used, and that subset was treated as a discovery cohort. All discovery cohort repertoires had been generated on a single sequencing platform. Both class I and class II loci were covered by HLA typing, at four-digit resolution. Typing coverage varied by locus: about 620-630 donors for A, B, C, DRB1 and DQB1; approximately 500 for DQA1; more than 600 for DPA1; fewer than 480 for DPB1. A handful of DR-DQ haplotypes were handled as single units for association and clustering because linkage in the cohort was strong. Among a few hundred genotyped donors of the cohort, an average of 235,054 unique TCR beta nucleotide sequences were sequenced per donor, about a sixth of them non-productive. What the research found in general, with its limitations: When HLA alleles, especially DR and DQ, strongly co-occurred, attributing TCR associations to individual alleles was difficult. The study listed 150 to 200 TCR beta chains as associated with cytomegalovirus. A further reported finding was that TCR beta sequences accurately predicted the HLA-A and HLA-B alleles for most subjects in the first cohort. Because counts were too low, roughly 18 rarely observed V segments, including chromosome 9 orphons, were left out of the earlier analysis of 500 to 650 of the donors. Across donors, most TCR sequences were observed very rarely, whereas some public TCRs were present in many individuals. A later genetic analysis reported fewer N-insertions in productive TCRs among donors in an Asian-associated ancestry cluster than the approximately 700-donor mean. Compared with equally common non-associated chains, HLA-associated TCR beta chains in a later analysis were more clonally expanded and had lower generation probabilities. Some IMGT-functional V segments, including TRBV6-2 and TRBV6-3, could not be told apart with the 87-base-pair reads, so those segments were excluded. In an earlier analysis of 587 of the donors, most TCR beta V segments appeared in productive rearrangements about 87% or about 30% of the time, broadly matching IMGT annotations. V-gene and J-gene trimming of TCR beta chains was associated with a missense DCLRE1C variant in a later genetic analysis, and the association was replicated in an independent cohort. A later analysis found that most CMV-associated TCR beta chains appeared HLA-restricted, with HLA associations seemingly driven largely by CMV exposure. Several of the top co-occurrence clusters appeared to be linked to parvovirus B19, influenza, CMV and Epstein-Barr virus, according to a later analysis. The sequencing pipeline was judged likely to have produced a cluster of highly shared sequence variants as a technical artifact. The authors suggested that the approach could potentially be extended to other disease states and immunological phenotypes. Roughly uniform sequencing depth across donors was assumed in presence/absence analyses, although this assumption may not hold. Specific HLA alleles were associated with more than 15,000 TCR beta sequences at a false discovery rate of 0.05 in a later analysis. In a later analysis, TCR association rates were found to vary across HLA loci, with the most associated TCRs seen for DRB1 alleles and the fewest for HLA-C alleles. Immune exposure information for the cohort was limited to CMV serostatus. HLA typing was unavailable for some donors at each locus, so association tests used only the typed subset. Only TCR beta chains were sequenced in this cohort, and the absence of alpha or paired-chain data limited detectable features. Linkage disequilibrium might explain the correlated functional status among segregating V segments, but an unknown experimental factor could not be excluded. In vitro tests confirmed that a few of the cytomegalovirus-associated TCR beta chains recognize cytomegalovirus antigens. The classifier was reported to diagnose cytomegalovirus status with high specificity and sensitivity in both the original cohort and the validation cohort.

The CDR3 spans 13 residues, from the cysteine through the phenylalanine. Kept here is only the CDR3 DNA, which spans 39 bases and is read in frame from base 1. V lost 7 bases and J lost 7 bases, and the count of bases not matched to a germline gene is 6. CDR1 and CDR2 are drawn from the germline V gene (reference sequence): LNHDA, SQIVND. Library prep was done by the immunoSEQ multiplex PCR assay. For the multiplex PCR, a mixture combining 60 forward primers for TCR Vbeta segments and 13 reverse primers for TCR Jbeta segments was used. A multiplex PCR assay on genomic DNA amplified the CDR3 region of rearranged TCR beta genes. Amplified TCR beta libraries were sequenced as 87-base-pair reads on the Illumina HiSeq System. Per the original workflow: In a later analysis, 77 million or so unique TCR beta chains were counted across the 650 to 750 repertoires, and some 10 million of these chains were shared by at least two donors. To remove PCR and sequencing errors, raw reads were error-corrected and collapsed into unique sequences using a nearest-neighbor algorithm that merged closely related sequences. V, D and J gene segments were assigned by aligning CDR3 sequences to IMGT reference sequences. For a sequence to be retained, a match of at least six nucleotides was required to both a V gene segment and a J gene segment. Rearrangements were classified as productive when the CDR3 lacked stop codons and remained in frame with V and J, and all other rearrangements were classified as non-productive. CDR3 was defined according to IMGT convention as the region running from the second conserved V-encoded cysteine to the conserved J-encoded phenylalanine. In an earlier analysis of approximately 590 of the donors, sequences lacking an unambiguous match to a single V gene segment were excluded. In an earlier analysis of a few hundred of the donors, V segments were called functional above 56.7% productive rearrangements and were called segregating when the between-donor standard deviation exceeded 5%. To diagnose cytomegalovirus status from the catalog of TCR beta chain sequences, a statistical classification framework was built. A later analysis assigned V and J genes by comparing TCR nucleotide sequences with IMGT/GENE-DB human TR gene sequences. In a later analysis, CDR3 sequences and most-parsimonious VDJ recombination scenarios were assigned using the TCRdist pipeline. A later analysis defined each TCR beta chain by its CDR3 amino acid sequence plus V-gene family, and excluded reads lacking a unique V-gene family. In a later analysis, around 600 highly shared, low-generation-probability nucleotide sequences were removed to address suspected cross-contamination and a sequencing artifact. In a later analysis, a clonal expansion index was calculated for each public chain from normalized within-repertoire ranks of inferred template counts. In a later analysis, generation probabilities were computed with a VDJ recombination model fitted to out-of-frame rearrangements, and the resulting probabilities were checked against IGoR. A later analysis scored TCR-TCR, TCR-HLA and TCR-CMV co-occurrence with hypergeometric tests, applying a repertoire-size bias correction to TCR pairs. In a later analysis, false discovery rates were estimated by permuting HLA or CMV assignments 20 times. In a later analysis, co-occurring TCRs were grouped using DBSCAN, and TCRdist sequence similarity was added for clustering within HLA-allele-positive subsets. Co-occurrence clustering excluded repertoires with fewer than 30,000 or more than 120,000 public chains, plus five with anomalous nucleotide sharing. The clones in this table, taken by TCRdb from immuneACCESS, are in-frame only. Not every clone is retained; where verified, under half of the shortfall comes from an unresolved V gene, and the cause of the rest is unknown. V, J and clone size were drawn from that table, and D and trimming were deduced from the DNA. The sample table records approximately 130,000 clones; 82% of these occur just once. The ten largest clonotypes hold 1.5% of the sample.

The cohort was made up of hundreds of healthy bone marrow donors. At the time of sampling, every cohort member was nominally healthy, though immune exposures that went unrecorded were likely present. The donor was CMV seronegative and was included in the group of hundreds of seronegative cohort members. A peripheral blood sample was provided by each donor, and peripheral blood mononuclear cells were used for TCR beta sequencing. Genomic DNA was extracted from the blood cell samples with the Qiagen DNeasy Blood Extraction Kit. Worth noting for this clone: Its antigen is still unknown. No clone much larger than this one lies a single base away; base qualities are absent.

Sample: PBMCs. The chain uses TRBV19 and TRBJ2-1, with 8 junctional bases fitting TRBD1. This TCR was recovered from a woman younger than 30 in good health and CMV-seronegative. The CDR3 reads CASNDRGENEQFF. The nucleotide sequence is given as TGTGCCAGTAATGACAGGGGCGAGAATGAGCAGTTCTTC.